Listed below are T cell receptor beta chains from one sample, sequenced in a study of blood T cell repertoires in COVID-19. TCRdb's table, derived via immunoSEQ multiplex PCR, lists solely in-frame clones and lacks some. The top ten hold 0.65% to 0.95% of the sample, which has 25,000 to 30,000 clones, 85% to 95% seen once. Sample: peripheral blood. Receptor source: a woman aged 70-85 years with COVID-19, enrolled during active disease. Both conserved end residues are part of each CDR3. A D gene is named only where the DNA matches it firmly. A row's size may be missing; if present it is once, few, many or a size class.

j_call | v_call | clone_size | d_call | cdr3_aa | cdr3_nt
TRBJ1-5 | TRBV5-3 | - | TRBD1 | CARSFQWTGGNQPQHF | TGTGCCAGAAGCTTTCAATGGACAGGGGGCAATCAGCCCCAGCATTTT
TRBJ1-4 | TRBV7-8 | - | TRBD1 | CASSLRDRDEKLFF | TGTGCCAGCAGCTTAAGGGACAGGGACGAAAAACTGTTTTTT
TRBJ1-3 | TRBV15 | - | - | CATSRDLAGNTIYF | TGTGCCACCAGCAGAGATCTAGCTGGAAACACCATATATTTT
TRBJ2-7 | TRBV10-3 | - | TRBD1 | CATEPGTAVYEQYF | TGTGCCACCGAGCCCGGGACAGCAGTCTACGAGCAGTACTTC
TRBJ2-3 | TRBV11-2 | - | - | CASSPKPWTFTDTQYF | TGTGCCAGCAGCCCAAAGCCGTGGACATTCACAGATACGCAGTATTTT
TRBJ1-5 | TRBV28 | - | TRBD1 | CASSLTQGALGNQPQHF | TGTGCCAGCAGTTTAACACAGGGGGCGCTGGGCAATCAGCCCCAGCATTTT
TRBJ1-1 | TRBV29-1 | - | - | CSTREGAEAFF | TGCAGCACAAGGGAGGGGGCTGAAGCTTTCTTT
TRBJ1-3 | TRBV15 | - | - | CATSRPSAYSGNTIYF | TGTGCCACCAGCAGACCTAGCGCCTACTCTGGAAACACCATATATTTT
TRBJ1-2 | TRBV3-1/TRBV3-2 | few | - | CASSQVYRAYRNGYTF | TGTGCCAGCAGCCAAGTCTATAGGGCCTACAGGAACGGCTACACCTTC
TRBJ1-1 | TRBV30 | - | TRBD1 | CAWSMDRGPEAFF | TGTGCCTGGAGTATGGACAGGGGCCCTGAAGCTTTCTTT
TRBJ1-2 | TRBV19 | - | TRBD1 | CASRPTGTAHNYGYTF | TGTGCCAGTAGACCAACCGGGACAGCACATAACTATGGCTACACCTTC
TRBJ1-2 | TRBV28 | - | - | CASSLGQPSYGYTF | TGTGCCAGCAGTTTAGGACAACCTTCCTATGGCTACACCTTC
TRBJ2-7 | TRBV7-3 | - | - | CASSSTGGQVEQYF | TGTGCCAGCAGCTCGACCGGAGGTCAGGTCGAGCAGTACTTC
TRBJ1-3 | TRBV30 | - | - | CAWRQSPGSGNTIYF | TGTGCCTGGAGGCAAAGCCCCGGCTCTGGAAACACCATATATTTT
TRBJ2-3 | TRBV7-2 | - | - | CASSLALSGTDTQYF | TGTGCCAGCAGCTTAGCGCTATCCGGTACAGATACGCAGTATTTT
TRBJ2-1 | TRBV28 | - | TRBD1 | CASSGAGTVYNEQFF | TGTGCCAGCAGCGGGGCCGGGACAGTTTACAATGAGCAGTTCTTC
TRBJ1-3 | TRBV10-3 | - | - | CAIEGSGNTIYF | TGTGCCATCGAGGGCTCTGGAAACACCATATATTTT
TRBJ1-2 | TRBV28 | - | - | CAAAAGLKSGGYTF | TGTGCCGCCGCAGCGGGACTTAAGTCGGGTGGCTACACCTTC
TRBJ2-3 | TRBV30 | - | - | CAWKGLYSTDTQYF | TGTGCCTGGAAAGGACTATATAGCACAGATACGCAGTATTTT
TRBJ2-3 | TRBV19 | once | - | CASSPGQGTSTDTQYF | TGTGCCAGTAGTCCCGGACAAGGAACTAGCACAGATACGCAGTATTTT
TRBJ1-4 | TRBV20-1 | - | - | CSASSGVTEKLFF | TGCAGTGCTAGTTCGGGGGTGACTGAAAAACTGTTTTTT
TRBJ1-1 | TRBV7-9 | - | TRBD1 | CASNFGTGQTEAFF | TGTGCCAGCAACTTCGGGACAGGGCAAACTGAAGCTTTCTTT
TRBJ2-7 | TRBV15 | once | - | CATSRDEVQEQYF | TGTGCCACCAGCAGAGATGAGGTGCAAGAGCAGTACTTC
TRBJ2-2 | TRBV7-2 | - | - | CASNLIVRELFF | TGTGCCAGCAACCTAATTGTAAGGGAGCTGTTTTTT
TRBJ2-1 | TRBV29-1 | - | - | CSVGHYNEQFF | TGCAGCGTTGGTCACTACAATGAGCAGTTCTTC
TRBJ1-4 | TRBV11-2 | - | - | CASSLGRLEIGEKLFF | TGTGCCAGCAGCTTAGGGAGGCTGGAGATAGGGGAAAAACTGTTTTTT
TRBJ2-7 | TRBV18 | - | TRBD2 | CASSPVMREMNEQYF | TGTGCCAGCTCACCAGTTATGCGGGAGATGAACGAGCAGTACTTC
TRBJ2-7 | TRBV7-2 | - | - | CASSLQFPYEQYF | TGTGCCAGCAGCTTACAATTCCCCTACGAGCAGTACTTC
TRBJ1-2 | TRBV19 | - | TRBD1 | CASSIQQGNYGYTF | TGTGCCAGTAGTATCCAACAGGGGAACTATGGCTACACCTTC
TRBJ1-1 | TRBV24-1 | - | - | CATSNGQPNTEAFF | TGTGCCACCAGTAACGGACAGCCGAACACTGAAGCTTTCTTT
TRBJ2-7 | TRBV15 | - | TRBD1 | CATSVGRDSSYEQYF | TGTGCCACCAGCGTGGGCCGGGACAGCTCCTACGAGCAGTACTTC
TRBJ1-1 | TRBV7-8 | - | - | CASSLGAGLEAFF | TGTGCCAGCAGCTTAGGGGCAGGCCTTGAAGCTTTCTTT
TRBJ2-7 | TRBV14 | - | - | CASSQEPRRALSEQYF | TGTGCCAGCAGCCAAGAGCCTCGGAGGGCCTTATCCGAGCAGTACTTC
TRBJ2-2 | TRBV7-9 | - | - | CASSLGSRTGELFF | TGTGCCAGCAGCTTAGGCAGTCGCACCGGGGAGCTGTTTTTT
TRBJ1-1 | TRBV29-1 | - | TRBD1 | CSTRTGDGTEAFF | TGCAGCACGAGGACAGGGGATGGCACTGAAGCTTTCTTT
TRBJ1-1 | TRBV28 | - | - | CASSFSGGSNTEAFF | TGTGCCAGCAGTTTTTCGGGGGGATCGAACACTGAAGCTTTCTTT
TRBJ2-2 | TRBV11-2 | - | TRBD1 | CASSYGTGTGELFF | TGTGCCAGCAGCTATGGGACAGGCACCGGGGAGCTGTTTTTT
TRBJ1-3 | TRBV19 | - | - | CASSISTDSGNTIYF | TGTGCCAGTAGTATAAGTACAGACTCTGGAAACACCATATATTTT
TRBJ2-1 | TRBV13 | - | TRBD1 | CASSDRGVWGEQFF | TGTGCCAGTTCGGACAGGGGGGTATGGGGTGAGCAGTTCTTC
TRBJ1-3 | TRBV27 | once | - | CASQGSGNTIYF | TGTGCCTCCCAGGGCTCTGGAAACACCATATATTTT